This entry describes one T cell receptor (beta chain). Time point here: after dendritic cell vaccination, including at tumor progression/relapse. TCRdb keeps only in-frame clones here, not all; method: immunoSEQ multiplex PCR. The sample holds more than 95,000 clones, more than 70% seen once. Germline V gene sequence: CDR1 SGHTA, CDR2 FQGTGA. The V gene lost 5 bases and the J gene lost 3 bases, with 9 bases spanning the gap. CDR3 length equals 13 residues. The data are from a study of glioma-infiltrating T cells after dendritic cell vaccination. Study details: Autologous tumor lysate-pulsed dendritic cell vaccination was given between 2003 and 2012. Autologous tumor lysate was loaded overnight onto monocyte-derived dendritic cells grown seven days with IL-4 and GM-CSF.

The sample here was blood, taken after dendritic cell vaccination. The chain couples TRBV7-3 to TRBJ2-3; D perhaps matches TRBD1 (5 bases). The receptor comes from a human donor with glioblastoma. The CDR3 DNA is TGTGCCAGCAGCCTCCGACAGACAGATACGCAGTATTTT. This translates into CASSLRQTDTQYF. The complete variable domain, with remaining parts taken from reference TRBV7-3 and TRBJ2-3, reads GAGVSQTPSNKVTEKGKYVELRCDPISGHTALYWYRQSLGQGPEFLIYFQGTGAADDSGLPNDRFFAVRPEGSVSTLKIQRTERGDSAVYLCASSLRQTDTQYFGPGTRLTVL.